The 21 T cell receptor beta chains listed next were all sequenced from one sample in a study of blood T cell repertoires in COVID-19. The data were produced by immunoSEQ multiplex PCR, yet TCRdb's version contains in-frame clones alone and is incomplete. The repertoire holds 85,000 to 130,000 clones, with roughly 86% as singletons. Sequences were obtained from peripheral blood. All receptors come from an older woman with acute or convalescent COVID-19.

The gene calls are TRBV9 and TRBJ2-3; 7 bases map to TRBD2. The V gene end was trimmed by 0 bases and the J gene end by 6 bases; junction bases not matched to a gene: 4. The length of the CDR3 is 14 residues. Germline loops: CDR1 SGDLS, CDR2 YYNGEE. CDR3 sequence reads: CASSVEGRGDTQYF. CDR3 nucleotides: TGTGCCAGCAGCGTAGAGGGGAGGGGTGATACGCAGTATTTT.

This clone was seen just once. The rearrangement joins TRBV9 to TRBJ1-3; D perhaps matches TRBD1 (5 bases). The length of the CDR3 is 14 residues. The V end lost 3 bases, the J end lost 0 bases, and 7 bases lay between the germline ends. CDR1 and CDR2 (germline): SGDLS, YYNGEE. CDR3 DNA sequence: TGTGCCAGCAGCGCGGACATCTCTGGAAACACCATATATTTT. It yields the protein CASSADISGNTIYF.

The CDR3 bases are TGTGCCAGCAGCCGCGACAGCCTTTATGGCTACACCTTC. This codes for CASSRDSLYGYTF. The chain carries TRBV6-6 and TRBJ1-2, with a possible D match to TRBD1 (5 bases). Germline V gene data show CDR1 as MNHNY and CDR2 as SVGAGI (reference sequence). Trimming removed 6 bases at V and 5 bases at J, with 13 bases between. This CDR3 comprises 13 residues.

V is TRBV2 and J is TRBJ2-2; 11 nucleotides agree with TRBD2. Germline CDR1 SNHLY, CDR2 FYNNEI. V dropped 10 bases and J dropped 2; count of bases not matched to a gene: 3. This CDR3 is built from 14 residues. The CDR3: CATGLAGNTGELFF. CDR3 sequence (DNA): TGTGCCACTGGACTAGCGGGTAACACCGGGGAGCTGTTTTTT. Variable domain in full (rest from reference TRBV2 and TRBJ2-2): EPEVTQTPSHQVTQMGQEVILRCVPISNHLYFYWYRQILGQKVEFLVSFYNNEISEKSEIFDDQFSVERPDGSNFTLKIRSTKLEDSAMYFCATGLAGNTGELFFGEGSRLTVL.

This chain links TRBV14 with TRBJ1-2; no definite D call. This CDR3 is built from 14 residues. Germline CDR1 SGHDN, CDR2 FVKESK. V was cut by 3 bases and J by 4 bases, with 12 bases left in between. The chain's CDR3 is CASSHSEAFYGYTF. In DNA, the CDR3 is TGTGCCAGCAGCCATTCCGAGGCTTTCTATGGCTACACCTTC.

The chain has TRBV6-5 and TRBJ1-1, with unresolved D. V lost 7 bases, J lost 2 bases, and 8 bases lay in between. Germline V CDR1 and CDR2: MNHEY, SVGAGI. The CDR3 is made up of 12 amino acids. The CDR3 DNA is TGTGCCAGCATTCGAGGAAACACTGAAGCTTTCTTT. It specifies CASIRGNTEAFF.

V is TRBV12-1 and J is TRBJ2-3; the D call of TRBD2 is as the table states it, not checked on the DNA. TRBV12-1 is designated a pseudogene. The CDR3 consists of 14 residues. The CDR3 DNA is TGTGCCAGCAGCTCTCCCCTTTTCCCAGATACGCAGTATTTT. Its protein product is CASSSPLFPDTQYF.

This clone was seen a single time. The gene calls are TRBV6-5 and TRBJ1-4; D not resolved. The CDR3 is 14 residues long. Per the germline V gene, CDR1 is MNHEY and CDR2 is SVGAGI. V dropped 6 bases and J dropped 2 bases, with 10 bases sitting between them. In nucleotides, the CDR3 is TGTGCCAGCAGCGACCGGACTACTAATGAAAAACTGTTTTTT. Translated, it gives CASSDRTTNEKLFF.

The CDR3 reads CASRIAGSYEQYF. The CDR3 region has the DNA TGCGCCTCCCGGATAGCGGGGTCCTACGAGCAGTACTTC. J is TRBJ2-7 and V is TRBV5-1, with TRBD2 matching 8 bases. This CDR3 comprises 13 residues. V lost 10 bases, J lost 1 base, and 7 bases stayed unmatched. CDR1 SGHRS and CDR2 YFSETQ come from the germline V gene.

The chain joins TRBV5-1 to TRBJ2-4; unclear D gene. The CDR3 is 17 residues long. Germline values: CDR1 SGHRS, CDR2 YFSETQ. V was shortened by 4 bases and J by 1 base, with 18 bases between the two germline ends. The CDR3: CASSPGLSDPAKNIQYF. The CDR3 region has the DNA TGCGCCAGCAGCCCGGGTTTGTCCGATCCGGCCAAAAACATTCAGTACTTC.

The rearrangement uses TRBV5-4 and TRBJ2-7; 9 positions agree with TRBD1. The J segment lost 4 bases and the V segment lost 2 bases, leaving 7 bases of the junction unmatched. Per the germline V gene, CDR1 is SGHNT and CDR2 is YYREEE (reference sequence). CDR3 length: 15 amino acids. CDR3 DNA: TGTGCCAGCAGCTTACCGGGACAGGGCACGTACGAGCAGTACTTC. This gives the protein CASSLPGQGTYEQYF.

The chain is built from TRBV7-8 and TRBJ1-1; a weak D match, TRBD1 (6 bases). CDR1 SGHVS and CDR2 FQNEAQ come from the germline V gene. Between the trimmed V and J ends, which lost 5 bases and 7 bases, there was a span of 14 bases. This CDR3 region has 13 residues. CDR3 bases: TGTGCCAGCAGCCAAAAGACAGGAGGTGAAGCTTTCTTT. Its protein product is CASSQKTGGEAFF. Drawing the rest from reference TRBV7-8 and TRBJ1-1, the complete variable domain is GAGVSQSPRYKVAKRGQDVALRCDPISGHVSLFWYQQALGQGPEFLTYFQNEAQLDKSGLPSDRFFAERPEGSVSTLKIQRTQQEDSAVYLCASSQKTGGEAFFGQGTRLTVV.

DNA of the CDR3: TGTGCCAGCAGTAGTTTAACAGGGGAGAACACTGAAGCTTTCTTT. Its translation: CASSSLTGENTEAFF. The chain joins TRBV6-6 to TRBJ1-1; 7 nucleotides match TRBD1. The CDR3 is 15 amino acids. J was trimmed by 1 base and V by 5 bases; bases with no gene match: 7. CDR1 MNHNY and CDR2 SVGAGI come from the germline V gene (reference sequence).

This clone came up once. The chain recombines TRBV7-8 with TRBJ2-1, with 12 nucleotides matching TRBD2. The V segment lost 2 bases and the J segment 5 bases; nucleotides outside the gene matches: 1. The germline gives CDR1 SGHVS, CDR2 FQNEAQ. The CDR3 runs to 15 residues. The CDR3 spells CASSLRTSGNNEQFF. For the CDR3, the DNA is TGTGCCAGCAGCTTAAGGACTAGCGGGAACAATGAGCAGTTCTTC.

The chain couples TRBV2 to TRBJ1-1, with D possibly TRBD1 on 5 matching bases. Germline V gene sequence: CDR1 SNHLY, CDR2 FYNNEI. V gave up 6 bases and J gave up 2 bases, with 10 bases separating them. The CDR3 is 13 amino acids. In DNA form, the CDR3 reads TGTGCCAGCAGCGACGACAGAAACACTGAAGCTTTCTTT. This translates into CASSDDRNTEAFF. The full variable domain, its missing parts supplied by reference TRBV2 and TRBJ1-1, is EPEVTQTPSHQVTQMGQEVILRCVPISNHLYFYWYRQILGQKVEFLVSFYNNEISEKSEIFDDQFSVERPDGSNFTLKIRSTKLEDSAMYFCASSDDRNTEAFFGQGTRLTVV.

The gene calls are TRBV6-5 and TRBJ1-1; weak D call: TRBD1 (5 bases). The germline V gene encodes CDR1 MNHEY and CDR2 SVGAGI. The CDR3 extends over 14 amino acids. Trimming left V 6 bases short and J 2 bases short, with 13 bases between. The CDR3 nucleotides are TGTGCCAGCAGCCGGAGCAGGGCAAACACTGAAGCTTTCTTT. This codes for CASSRSRANTEAFF.

The gene calls are TRBV2 and TRBJ1-2, with a possible D match to TRBD1 (5 bases). CDR3 length: 14 residues. CDR1 and CDR2 (germline): SNHLY, FYNNEI. V shed 8 bases and J shed 3 bases, with 16 bases lying between them. This CDR3 is CASLGGELDYGYTF. Here the CDR3 DNA reads TGTGCCAGCCTCGGGGGGGAGTTAGACTATGGCTACACCTTC.

This clone was found a few times. The chain combines TRBV30 with TRBJ1-1; possible D gene TRBD1, 5 bases. V lost 3 bases and J 4 bases, leaving 9 bases between the germline ends. Germline CDR1 reads GTSNPN; CDR2 reads SVGIG (reference sequence). This CDR3 is 12 amino acids long. This chain's CDR3 is CAWRGGSTEAFF. DNA for the CDR3: TGTGCCTGGAGGGGGGGGTCCACTGAAGCTTTCTTT.

The rearrangement links TRBV11-1 to TRBJ2-2; D is unresolved. Per germline, CDR1 SGHAT and CDR2 FQDESV (reference sequence). The CDR3 consists of 14 residues. Trimming cost V 5 bases and J 4 bases, with 11 bases left between them. The CDR3 loop reads CASSHDFFTGELFF. CDR3 DNA sequence: TGTGCCAGCAGCCACGACTTTTTCACCGGGGAGCTGTTTTTT.

The chain couples TRBV2 to TRBJ1-6; 8 bases map to TRBD1. This CDR3 is 15 amino acids long. Germline V gene sequence: CDR1 SNHLY, CDR2 FYNNEI. The J segment lost 5 bases and the V segment lost 6 bases, leaving 6 bases of the junction unmatched. In nucleotides, the CDR3 is TGTGCCAGCAGAGGACAGGGTATGGATAATTCACCCCTCCACTTT. Protein product: CASRGQGMDNSPLHF.

This sequence joins TRBV25-1 and TRBJ1-5; no firm D call. Germline CDR1 and CDR2: MGHDK and SYGVNS. This CDR3 region has 13 residues. Trimming left V 3 bases short and J 6 bases short, with 9 bases between. The CDR3 DNA sequence: TGTGCCAGCAGTGACGGCGGAATTCAGCCCCAGCATTTT. This encodes CASSDGGIQPQHF.